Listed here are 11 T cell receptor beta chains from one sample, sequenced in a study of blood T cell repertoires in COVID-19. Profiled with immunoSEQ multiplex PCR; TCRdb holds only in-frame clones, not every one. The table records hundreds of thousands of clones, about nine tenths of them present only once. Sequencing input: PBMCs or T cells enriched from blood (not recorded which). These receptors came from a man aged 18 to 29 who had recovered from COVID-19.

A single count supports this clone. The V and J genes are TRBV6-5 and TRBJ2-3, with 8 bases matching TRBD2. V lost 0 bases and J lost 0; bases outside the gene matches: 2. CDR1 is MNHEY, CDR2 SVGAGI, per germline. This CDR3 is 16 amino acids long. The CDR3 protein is CASSYSSGGSTDTQYF. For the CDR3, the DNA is TGTGCCAGCAGTTACTCTTCGGGGGGGAGCACAGATACGCAGTATTTT.

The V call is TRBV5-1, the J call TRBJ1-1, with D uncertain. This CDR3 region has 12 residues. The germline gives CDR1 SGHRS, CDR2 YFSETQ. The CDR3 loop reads CATKAMNTEAFF. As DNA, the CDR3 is TGCGCAACCAAAGCCATGAACACTGAAGCTTTCTTT.

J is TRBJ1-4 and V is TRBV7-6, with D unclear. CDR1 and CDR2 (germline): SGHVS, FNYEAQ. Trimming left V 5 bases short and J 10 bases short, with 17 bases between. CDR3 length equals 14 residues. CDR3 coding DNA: TGTGCCAGCAGCCAAAGCGGGTCCGTGGGAAAACTGTTTTTT. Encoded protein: CASSQSGSVGKLFF. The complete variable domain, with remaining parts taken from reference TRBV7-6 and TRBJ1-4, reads GAGVSQSPRYKVTKRGQDVALRCDPISGHVSLYWYRQALGQGPEFLTYFNYEAQQDKSGLPNDRFSAERPEGSISTLTIQRTEQRDSAMYRCASSQSGSVGKLFFGSGTQLSVL.

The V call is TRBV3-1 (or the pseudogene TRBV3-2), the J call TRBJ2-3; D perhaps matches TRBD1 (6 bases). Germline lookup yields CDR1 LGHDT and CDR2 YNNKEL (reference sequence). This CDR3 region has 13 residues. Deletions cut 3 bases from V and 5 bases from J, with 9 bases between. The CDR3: CASSQLGGDTQYF. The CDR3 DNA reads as TGTGCCAGCAGCCAGTTAGGGGGAGATACGCAGTATTTT.

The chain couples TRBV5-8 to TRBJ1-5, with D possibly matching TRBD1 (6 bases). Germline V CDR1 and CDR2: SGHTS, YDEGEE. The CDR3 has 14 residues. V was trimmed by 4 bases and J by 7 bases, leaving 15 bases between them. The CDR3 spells CASSTTGRDQPQHF. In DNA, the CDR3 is TGTGCCAGCAGCACAACAGGGAGGGACCAGCCCCAGCATTTT.

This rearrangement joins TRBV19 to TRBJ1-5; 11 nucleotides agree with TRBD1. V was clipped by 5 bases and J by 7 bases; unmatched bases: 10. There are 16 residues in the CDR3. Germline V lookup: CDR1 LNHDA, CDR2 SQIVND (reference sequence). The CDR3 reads CASSSRTGGAGQPQHF. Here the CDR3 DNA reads TGTGCCAGTAGTTCGAGGACAGGGGGCGCAGGGCAGCCCCAGCATTTT.

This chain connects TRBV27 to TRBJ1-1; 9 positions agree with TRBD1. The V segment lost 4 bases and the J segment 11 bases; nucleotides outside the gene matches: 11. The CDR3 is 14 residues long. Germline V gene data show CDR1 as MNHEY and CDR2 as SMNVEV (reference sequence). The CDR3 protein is CASSSKRTGDRAFF. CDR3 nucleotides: TGTGCCAGCAGTTCAAAGCGGACAGGGGATAGGGCTTTCTTT.

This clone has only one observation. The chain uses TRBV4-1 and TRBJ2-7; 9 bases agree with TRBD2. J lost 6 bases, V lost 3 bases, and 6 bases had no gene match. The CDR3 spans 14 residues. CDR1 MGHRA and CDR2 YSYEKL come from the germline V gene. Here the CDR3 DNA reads TGCGCCAGCAGCCAGGCGGGACTAGCAAGCGAGCAGTACTTC. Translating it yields CASSQAGLASEQYF.

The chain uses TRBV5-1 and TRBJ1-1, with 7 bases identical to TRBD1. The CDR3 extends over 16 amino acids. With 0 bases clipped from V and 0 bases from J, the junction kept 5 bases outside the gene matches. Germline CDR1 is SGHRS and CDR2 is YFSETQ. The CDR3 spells CASSLGFGTVNTEAFF. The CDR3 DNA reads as TGCGCCAGCAGCTTGGGATTCGGGACAGTGAACACTGAAGCTTTCTTT.

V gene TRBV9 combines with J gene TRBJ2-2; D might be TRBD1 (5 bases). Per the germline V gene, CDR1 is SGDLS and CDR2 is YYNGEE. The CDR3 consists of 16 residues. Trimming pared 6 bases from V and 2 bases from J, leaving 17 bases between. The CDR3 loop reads CASTGRGLLNTGELFF. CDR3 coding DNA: TGTGCCAGCACCGGTAGGGGCCTCCTAAACACCGGGGAGCTGTTTTTT.

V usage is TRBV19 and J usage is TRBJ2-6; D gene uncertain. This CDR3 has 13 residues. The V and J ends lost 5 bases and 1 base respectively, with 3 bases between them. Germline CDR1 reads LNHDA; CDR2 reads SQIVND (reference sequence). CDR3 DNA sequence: TGTGCCAGTAGTCAGTCTGGGGCCAACGTCCTGACTTTC. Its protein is CASSQSGANVLTF.